This paragraph covers one TCR beta chain sequence. The antigen is unknown. At one boundary the junction diverges from the germline segment, which might be a read error. These data belong to a study of cytomegalovirus exposure and HLA in healthy donors. Study-level information: The use of the same platform for the roughly 130 validation repertoires and the roughly 680 first-cohort repertoires was reported by a later analysis.

Overall study findings and caveats: Subsequent analysis found a tendency for first-cohort TCR clusters to co-occur within the 120 or so validation repertoires. The authors confirmed in vitro that three CMV-associated chains were specific for CMV antigens.

These donors were members of the approximately 110-subject validation cohort, a group separate from the approximately 680-subject first cohort. The germline CDR1 and CDR2 sequences are SEHNR and FQNEAQ (reference sequence). This CDR3 is built from 12 residues. Method: immunoSEQ multiplex PCR; TCRdb's copy keeps in-frame clones and lacks some. The table shows roughly 100,000 clones, with more than 85% occurring only once. The receptor comes from a woman aged 18 to 35 in good health and CMV-seropositive. The sequencing input was PBMCs. The rearrangement links TRBV7-9 to TRBJ1-1, with D possibly matching TRBD1 (5 bases). The CDR3 nucleotides read TGTGCCAGCAGCTTAAGGGGCGATAGGTTGGCCTTT. It translates to CASSLRGDRLAF. The full variable domain, rest sourced from reference TRBV7-9 and TRBJ1-1, is DTGVSQNPRHKITKRGQNVTFRCDPISEHNRLYWYRQTLGQGPEFLTYFQNEAQLEKSRLLSDRFSAERPKGSFSTLEIQRTEQGDSAMYLCASSLRGDRLAFGQGTRLTVV.